A selection of T cell receptor beta chains follows, all from one sample in a study of blood T cells in healthy people across ages. TCRdb re-called the 5' RACE reads through MiXCR, storing one row per CDR3 protein. Of more than 550,000 distinct CDR3 sequences in the sample, 20% to 25% were seen once. Sequenced sample: blood. Source of these receptors: a man between 65 and 85 years old in good health. Each CDR3 is given with its conserved first and last residue. Fields, in order: V gene, clone size, J gene, D gene, CDR3 protein, CDR3 DNA. A D gene is named only where the DNA matches it firmly. Clone sizes are given selectively: once, few, many, or a class where the clone is expanded.

V: TRBV29-1
size: few
J: TRBJ2-3
D: TRBD1
CDR3: CSVDTPGQALTDTQYF
DNA: TGCAGCGTTGACACGCCGGGACAGGCCTTGACAGATACGCAGTATTTT

V: TRBV19
size: few
J: TRBJ2-4
D: TRBD1
CDR3: CASTPGGEDIQYF
DNA: TGTGCCAGTACCCCAGGGGGCGAGGACATTCAGTACTTC

V: TRBV3-1
size: few
J: TRBJ1-1
D: NA
CDR3: CASSQARGGGTEAFF
DNA: TGTGCCAGCAGCCAAGCTCGGGGTGGGGGCACTGAAGCTTTCTTT

V: TRBV6-6
size: NA
J: TRBJ1-1
D: TRBD1
CDR3: CASSYPGQGNTGAFF
DNA: TGTGCCAGCAGTTACCCGGGACAGGGAAACACTGGAGCTTTCTTT

V: TRBV7-2
size: few
J: TRBJ2-3
D: NA
CDR3: CASSKYWGAGDTQYF
DNA: TGTGCCAGCAGCAAGTACTGGGGGGCCGGAGATACGCAGTATTTT

V: TRBV21-1
size: few
J: TRBJ2-3
D: NA
CDR3: CASSKLAGGRTDTQYF
DNA: TGTGCCAGCAGCAAACTAGCGGGAGGACGCACAGATACGCAGTATTTT

V: TRBV28
size: few
J: TRBJ2-1
D: NA
CDR3: CASSSGTEYNEQFF
DNA: TGTGCCAGCAGTTCCGGGACTGAATACAATGAGCAGTTCTTC

V: TRBV25-1
size: few
J: TRBJ2-7
D: NA
CDR3: CASSASLGHSYEQYF
DNA: TGTGCCAGCAGTGCGTCACTGGGACATTCCTACGAGCAGTACTTC

V: TRBV12-3/TRBV12-4
size: many
J: TRBJ2-1
D: TRBD2
CDR3: CASSLLAGGPNEQFF
DNA: TGTGCCAGCAGCCTTCTAGCGGGAGGGCCCAATGAGCAGTTCTTC

V: TRBV7-9
size: NA
J: TRBJ1-2
D: NA
CDR3: CASSLFGGYTF
DNA: TGTGCCAGCAGCTTGTTCGGTGGCTACACCTTC

V: TRBV5-1
size: few
J: TRBJ2-5
D: NA
CDR3: CASSPAGARSETQYF
DNA: TGCGCCAGCAGCCCGGCAGGGGCGCGTTCTGAGACCCAGTACTTC

V: TRBV4-1
size: NA
J: TRBJ2-5
D: TRBD1
CDR3: CASSQSGDSVGETQYF
DNA: TGCGCCAGCAGCCAATCAGGGGACAGCGTAGGGGAGACCCAGTACTTC

V: TRBV28
size: few
J: TRBJ1-5
D: NA
CDR3: CASSFPLGGNQPQHF
DNA: TGTGCCAGCAGTTTTCCCCTCGGGGGAAACCAGCCCCAGCATTTT

V: TRBV12-3/TRBV12-4
size: few
J: TRBJ2-7
D: NA
CDR3: CASSLSLTQSYEQYF
DNA: TGTGCCAGCAGTCTATCGCTGACTCAATCCTACGAGCAGTACTTC

V: TRBV6-2/TRBV6-3
size: NA
J: TRBJ2-4
D: NA
CDR3: CASSGARNIQYF
DNA: TGTGCCAGCAGTGGGGCGAGAAACATTCAGTACTTC

V: TRBV5-1
size: many
J: TRBJ2-5
D: TRBD2
CDR3: CASSPGLAGAQETQYF
DNA: TGCGCCAGCAGCCCGGGACTAGCGGGGGCCCAAGAGACCCAGTACTTC

V: TRBV20-1
size: few
J: TRBJ2-1
D: NA
CDR3: CSALGGVGGNEQFF
DNA: TGCAGTGCGCTCGGAGGGGTTGGGGGCAATGAGCAGTTCTTC

V: TRBV12-3/TRBV12-4
size: few
J: TRBJ2-5
D: NA
CDR3: CASSFGALRKETQYF
DNA: TGTGCCAGCAGTTTTGGTGCACTGCGAAAAGAGACCCAGTACTTC

V: TRBV20-1
size: NA
J: TRBJ1-2
D: NA
CDR3: CSARDQQRANYGYAF
DNA: TGCAGTGCTAGAGATCAGCAGCGAGCTAACTATGGCTACGCCTTC